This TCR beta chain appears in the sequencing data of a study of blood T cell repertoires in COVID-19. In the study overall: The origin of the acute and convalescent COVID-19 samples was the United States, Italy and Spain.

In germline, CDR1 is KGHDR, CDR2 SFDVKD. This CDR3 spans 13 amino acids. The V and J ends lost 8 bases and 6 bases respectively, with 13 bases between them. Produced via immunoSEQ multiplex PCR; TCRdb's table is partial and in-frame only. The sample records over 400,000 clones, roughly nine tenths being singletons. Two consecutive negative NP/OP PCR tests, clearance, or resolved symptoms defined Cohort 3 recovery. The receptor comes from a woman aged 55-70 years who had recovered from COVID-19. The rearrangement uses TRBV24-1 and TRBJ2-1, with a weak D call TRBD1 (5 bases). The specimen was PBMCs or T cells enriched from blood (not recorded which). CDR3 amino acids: CATTTDRGNEQFF. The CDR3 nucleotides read TGTGCCACCACAACCGACAGAGGCAATGAGCAGTTCTTC.